The next 3 T cell receptor beta chains were all read from a single sample in a study of blood T cells in healthy people across ages. Sample-barcoded 5' priming and a J-beta primer mix drove a second PCR of about 7 to 12 cycles. A single record per CDR3 protein comes from TCRdb applying MiXCR to the 5' RACE reads. The sample includes 750,000 to 950,000 distinct CDR3 sequences, around 29% of them seen just once. The same sample was also used in a study of T cells of mothers and their children.

The sequenced sample was blood. These receptors were collected from a woman between 40 and 55 years old in good health.

This chain links TRBV7-2 with TRBJ1-4; D gene uncertain. The CDR3 runs to 14 residues. Germline V lookup: CDR1 SGHTA, CDR2 FQGNSA. V was trimmed by 5 bases and J by 4 bases, leaving 11 bases between them. The CDR3 nucleotides read TGTGCCAGCAGCCCCGGGTTCCTTAATGAAAAACTGTTTTTT. It encodes CASSPGFLNEKLFF. The entire variable domain, with the rest obtained from reference TRBV7-2 and TRBJ1-4, is as follows: GAGVSQSPSNKVTEKGKDVELRCDPISGHTALYWYRQSLGQGLEFLIYFQGNSAPDKSGLPSDRFSAERTGGSVSTLTIQRTQQEDSAVYLCASSPGFLNEKLFFGSGTQLSVL.

The table lists this clonotype with many counts. This chain links TRBV6-5 with TRBJ2-7, with D tentatively TRBD2 (6 bases). The germline gives CDR1 MNHEY, CDR2 SVGAGI. This CDR3 contains 13 residues. V gave up 8 bases and J gave up 3 bases, with 14 bases separating them. CDR3 nucleotides: TGTGCCAGCTGGAGGGGTGGGGGCTACGAGCAGTACTTC. This gives the protein CASWRGGGYEQYF.

This clonotype was recorded a few times. The V gene is TRBV19, the J gene TRBJ1-2; 7 bases fit TRBD1. V dropped 1 base and J dropped 4; count of bases not matched to a gene: 9. Germline V CDR1 and CDR2: LNHDA, SQIVND (reference sequence). The CDR3 is 16 residues long. The CDR3 sequence: CASSIAPGGAAYGYTF. The CDR3 nucleotides are TGTGCCAGTAGTATAGCCCCAGGGGGGGCGGCCTATGGCTACACCTTC.